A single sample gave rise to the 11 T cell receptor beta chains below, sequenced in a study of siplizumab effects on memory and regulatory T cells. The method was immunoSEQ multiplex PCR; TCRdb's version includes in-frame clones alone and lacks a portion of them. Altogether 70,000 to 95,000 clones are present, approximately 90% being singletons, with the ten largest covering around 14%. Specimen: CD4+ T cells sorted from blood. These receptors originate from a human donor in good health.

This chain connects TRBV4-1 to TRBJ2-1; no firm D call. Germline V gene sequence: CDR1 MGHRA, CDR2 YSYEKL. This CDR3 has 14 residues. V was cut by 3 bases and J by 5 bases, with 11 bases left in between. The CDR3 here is CASSHLYTDNEQFF. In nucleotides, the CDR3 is TGCGCCAGCAGCCATCTATATACCGACAATGAGCAGTTCTTC.

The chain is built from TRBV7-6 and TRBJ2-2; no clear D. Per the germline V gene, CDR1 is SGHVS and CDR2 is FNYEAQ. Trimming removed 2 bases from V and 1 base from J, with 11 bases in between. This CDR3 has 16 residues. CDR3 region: CASSLYIQGNTGELFF. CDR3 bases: TGTGCCAGCAGCTTATATATACAAGGGAACACCGGGGAGCTGTTTTTT.

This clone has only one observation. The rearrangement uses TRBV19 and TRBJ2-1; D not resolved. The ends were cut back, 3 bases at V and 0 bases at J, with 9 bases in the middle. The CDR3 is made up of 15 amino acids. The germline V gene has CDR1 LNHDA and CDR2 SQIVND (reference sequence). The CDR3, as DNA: TGTGCCAGTAGTATCGAAGCGACCTCCTACAATGAGCAGTTCTTC. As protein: CASSIEATSYNEQFF.

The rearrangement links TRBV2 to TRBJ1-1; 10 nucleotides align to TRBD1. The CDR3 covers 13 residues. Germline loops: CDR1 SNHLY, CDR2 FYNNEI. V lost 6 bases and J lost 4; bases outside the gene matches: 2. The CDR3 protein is CASRDRGVTEAFF. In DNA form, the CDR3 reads TGTGCCAGCAGGGACAGGGGGGTCACTGAAGCTTTCTTT.

In nucleotides, the CDR3 is TGTGCCAGCAGCGTAGAGGGCCAAAGTAGCACAGATACGCAGTATTTT. This codes for CASSVEGQSSTDTQYF. The V gene is TRBV9, the J gene TRBJ2-3; no firm D call. Trimming took off 0 bases at V and 0 bases at J, with 11 bases between the two ends. This CDR3 is 16 amino acids long. From germline, CDR1 is SGDLS and CDR2 YYNGEE.

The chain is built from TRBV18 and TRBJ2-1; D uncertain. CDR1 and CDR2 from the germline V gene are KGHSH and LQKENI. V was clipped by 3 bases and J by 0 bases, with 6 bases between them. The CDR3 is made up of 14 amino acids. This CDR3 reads CASSPVSSYNEQFF. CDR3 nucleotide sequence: TGTGCCAGCTCACCGGTAAGCTCCTACAATGAGCAGTTCTTC.

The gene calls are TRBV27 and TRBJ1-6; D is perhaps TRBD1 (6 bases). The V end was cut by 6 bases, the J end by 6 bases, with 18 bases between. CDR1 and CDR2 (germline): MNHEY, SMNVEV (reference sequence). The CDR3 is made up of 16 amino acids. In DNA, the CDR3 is TGTGCCAGCAGGCCGGTAGGGGCAGGGGCTAATTCACCCCTCCACTTT. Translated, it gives CASRPVGAGANSPLHF.

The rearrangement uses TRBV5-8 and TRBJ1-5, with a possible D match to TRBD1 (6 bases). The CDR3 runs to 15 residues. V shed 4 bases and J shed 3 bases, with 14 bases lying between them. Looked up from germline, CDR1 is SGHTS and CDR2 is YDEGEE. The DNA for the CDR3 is TGTGCCAGCAGCCCTGCGGGACATACCAATCAGCCCCAGCATTTT. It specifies CASSPAGHTNQPQHF.

DNA of the CDR3: TGTGCCAGCAGCCAGTCAGGGGGCCGGGAAAAACTGTTTTTT. This encodes CASSQSGGREKLFF. The rearrangement uses TRBV5-5 and TRBJ1-4; 8 bases align to TRBD1. This CDR3 spans 14 amino acids. The germline CDR1 and CDR2 sequences are SGHKS and YYEKEE (reference sequence). Trimming removed 4 bases from V and 8 bases from J; junction bases left unmatched: 7.

This CDR3 is CASSLIGDTEAFF. The CDR3 region has the DNA TGCGCCAGCAGCCTGATTGGTGACACTGAAGCTTTCTTT. This chain links TRBV4-1 with TRBJ1-1; D gene unclear. This CDR3 has 13 amino acids. V was cut by 4 bases and J by 3 bases, with 9 bases left in between. From germline, CDR1 is MGHRA and CDR2 YSYEKL.

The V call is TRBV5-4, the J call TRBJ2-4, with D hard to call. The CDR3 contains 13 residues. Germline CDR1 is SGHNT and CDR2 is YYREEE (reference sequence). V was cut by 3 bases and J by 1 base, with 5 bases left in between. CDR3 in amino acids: CASSSGAKNIQYF. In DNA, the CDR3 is TGTGCCAGCAGCTCTGGGGCCAAAAACATTCAGTACTTC.